These 5 T cell receptor beta chains share one sample of origin, sequenced in a study of human T cells and chemical hapten exposure. TCRdb independently ran MiXCR on the RACE reads; one entry per CDR3 protein. The sample includes around 160,000 distinct CDR3 sequences, approximately 14% of them seen just once. Time point indicated: patch test 1, 2 weeks after DPC sensitization. Stated treatment: therapeutic diphenylcyclopropenone sensitization with weekly scalp DPC. Sequenced material: whole blood, taken in connection with sensitization to the hapten diphenylcyclopropenone (DPC). The receptors come from a woman in her 30s with alopecia areata. Some clones in this sample may be carry-over from other donors' samples.

The chain joins TRBV12-3 or TRBV12-4 to TRBJ1-1; D is unclear. The CDR3 covers 14 residues. The germline V and J ends were trimmed by 3 bases and 4 bases, with 12 bases remaining between them. The CDR3 DNA sequence: TGTGCCAGCAGTTTGATCGGGGAAGGCACTGAAGCTTTCTTT. Translating gives CASSLIGEGTEAFF.

This clonotype was detected many times. This chain uses TRBV6-6 with TRBJ1-4, with D tentatively TRBD1 (6 bases). The CDR3 loop spans 14 amino acids. Between the trimmed V and J ends, which lost 4 bases and 8 bases, there was a span of 14 bases. Germline V gene sequence: CDR1 MNHNY, CDR2 SVGAGI (reference sequence). CDR3: CASSLRGAVEKLFF. The CDR3, as DNA: TGTGCCAGCAGTTTGAGGGGGGCGGTAGAAAAACTGTTTTTT.

The table lists this clonotype with a few counts. The V and J genes are TRBV5-1 and TRBJ2-7; 7 bases are shared with TRBD1. The CDR3 loop spans 15 amino acids. CDR1 and CDR2 (germline): SGHRS, YFSETQ. Trimming at V came to 0 bases and at J to 2 bases, leaving 5 bases not matched to a gene. The CDR3 region is CASSLGRTGAYEQYF. As DNA, the CDR3 is TGCGCCAGCAGCTTGGGACGGACAGGCGCCTACGAGCAGTACTTC.

This clonotype has at least ten counts. The chain couples TRBV18 to TRBJ1-4; no definite D call. Germline V gene lookup returns CDR1 KGHSH and CDR2 LQKENI. The CDR3 consists of 14 residues. V dropped 4 bases and J dropped 5 bases, with 11 bases sitting between them. The chain's CDR3 is CASSRRTGNEKLFF. The CDR3 DNA reads TGTGCCAGCTCACGCCGGACGGGGAATGAAAAACTGTTTTTT.

V and J are TRBV7-8 and TRBJ1-5, with 8 bases aligning to TRBD1. The germline V gene encodes CDR1 SGHVS and CDR2 FQNEAQ. The CDR3 extends over 14 amino acids. The ends lost 5 bases at V and 6 bases at J; junction bases unmatched: 6. CDR3 DNA sequence: TGTGCCAGCAGCAATTACAGGGGGGGTCAGCCCCAGCATTTT. It specifies CASSNYRGGQPQHF.